This T cell receptor (beta chain) was recorded in a study of T cell responses to AZD1222 COVID-19 vaccine. Study conclusions and caveats: At baseline, seropositivity was found in only a handful of AZD1222 recipients.

This clone showed up just once. The antigen is undetermined. Here immunoSEQ multiplex PCR was the method, and the copy in TCRdb shows in-frame clones only, minus some. The data contain under 200,000 clones, 92% of them seen just once; the ten biggest clones take up less than 4.5%. The CDR3 runs 14 residues. Germline assignment: CDR1 SGHDT and CDR2 YYEEEE. The V gene lost 0 bases and the J gene lost 0 bases, with 5 bases spanning the gap. The material was peripheral blood, obtained on day 0 of MenACWY control vaccination. This chain uses TRBV5-6 with TRBJ2-3; D is uncertain. The sequence was obtained from an adult in good health. As DNA, the CDR3 is TGTGCCAGCAGCTTGGTCTCTAGCACAGATACGCAGTATTTT. Its translation: CASSLVSSTDTQYF.